This passage covers 14 T cell receptor beta chains from one sample sequenced in a study of CD8 T cells in ankylosing spondylitis (TCRdb year 2017). The method behind the library was 5' RACE. Instrument used: Illumina HiSeq 2500. Using fastp trimming at Q25 and MiXCR clonotype assembly, TCRdb reanalyzed the public sequencing data and kept in-frame beta chains. Rows are unified per CDR3 protein, each entry keeping the most common DNA and genes. Present in this sample are around 130,000 distinct CDR3 sequences, roughly 6.6% of which were seen just once. The top ten clones comprise roughly an eighth of the sample. The sample consisted of blood, either unsorted or a sorted T cell fraction (not recorded which). Every receptor here comes from a male donor with ankylosing spondylitis or in good health (not recorded which).

This clonotype has a count of ten or more. The chain links TRBV20-1 to TRBJ2-3; 14 bases line up with TRBD2. J gave up 3 bases and V 0 bases, and 2 bases lay outside the gene matches. Looked up from germline, CDR1 is DFQATT and CDR2 is SNEGSKA (reference sequence). The CDR3 totals 16 residues. The CDR3, as DNA: TGCAGTGCTAGAGATTGGACTAGCGGGAGGACAGATACGCAGTATTTT. It specifies CSARDWTSGRTDTQYF.

This clonotype has at least ten counts. The V and J genes are TRBV12-3 or TRBV12-4 and TRBJ1-5; TRBD1 is a possible D gene (6 bases). The germline V and J ends were trimmed by 5 bases and 2 bases, with 19 bases remaining between them. The CDR3 extends over 17 amino acids. In nucleotides, the CDR3 is TGTGCCAGCAGTCAATATCTAGCAGGGGACGGCAATCAGCCCCAGCATTTT. Translated, it gives CASSQYLAGDGNQPQHF.

This clonotype was recorded at least ten times. The gene calls are TRBV20-1 and TRBJ1-1; D not resolved. Deletions cut 1 base from V and 5 bases from J, with 14 bases between. Germline V gene lookup returns CDR1 DFQATT and CDR2 SNEGSKA (reference sequence). The CDR3 has 14 amino acids. The DNA of the CDR3 is TGCAGTGCTAGAGTCGGATGGACGAGGACTGAAGCTTTCTTT. Amino acids: CSARVGWTRTEAFF.

This clonotype has at least ten counts. The CDR3 DNA is TGTGCCAGCAGCTTGTGGGGAAACACTGAAGCTTTCTTT. Translation gives CASSLWGNTEAFF. The rearrangement uses TRBV5-6 and TRBJ1-1; D unresolved. V shed 1 base and J shed 2 bases, with 6 bases lying between them. Germline-derived CDR1 and CDR2 are SGHDT and YYEEEE. This CDR3 is 13 amino acids long.

This clonotype appeared many times. V is TRBV7-3 and J is TRBJ2-1, with 10 bases matching TRBD1. CDR3 length equals 14 residues. Germline lookup yields CDR1 SGHTA and CDR2 FQGTGA. V trimming: 5 bases; J trimming: 8 bases; junction bases outside the gene matches: 6. CDR3 amino acids: CASSNRQGADEQFF. CDR3 nucleotides: TGTGCCAGCAGCAATAGACAGGGGGCCGATGAGCAGTTCTTC.

This clonotype was detected many times. V gene TRBV20-1 combines with J gene TRBJ2-1; 10 bases fit TRBD2. The CDR3 is 20 residues long. In germline, CDR1 is DFQATT, CDR2 SNEGSKA (reference sequence). The J segment lost 3 bases and the V segment lost 0 bases, leaving 17 bases of the junction unmatched. The CDR3 DNA follows: TGCAGTGCTAGAGAACTTGAGTGGCTAGCGGGGGCCGGACTCTACAATGAGCAGTTCTTC. Its protein is CSARELEWLAGAGLYNEQFF.

This clonotype came up many times. The genes are TRBV20-1 and TRBJ2-7, with 10 bases identical to TRBD2. Germline V CDR1 and CDR2: DFQATT, SNEGSKA (reference sequence). V shed 0 bases, J shed 0 bases, and the junction held 8 bases outside the gene matches. The CDR3 is made up of 17 amino acids. CDR3 amino acids: CSARDRVLAGDSYEQYF. CDR3 bases: TGCAGTGCTAGAGATCGGGTCCTAGCGGGAGACTCCTACGAGCAGTACTTC.

A note on this clonotype: A junction boundary mismatches the germline segment, possibly from a read error. This rearrangement joins TRBV20-1 to TRBJ2-7; 7 nucleotides match TRBD2. CDR3 size: 17 residues. Per the germline V gene, CDR1 is DFQATT and CDR2 is SNEGSKA (reference sequence). The CDR3 here is CCARDPAGSLGAYEQYF. The DNA of the CDR3 is TGCTGTGCTAGAGATCCAGCGGGGAGTCTCGGGGCCTACGAGCAGTACTTC.

This clonotype was observed many times. The CDR3 DNA reads TGCGCCAGCAGCGCCCAGCCGGGACAGGGCCCGACCCTAGCCAAAAACATTCAGTACTTC. Its translation: CASSAQPGQGPTLAKNIQYF. The rearrangement links TRBV5-1 to TRBJ2-4, with 9 bases matching TRBD1. The V and J ends lost 4 bases and 0 bases, in that order; junction bases with no gene match: 17. The CDR3 runs 20 residues. In germline, CDR1 is SGHRS, CDR2 YFSETQ.

This clonotype was observed at least ten times. This chain links TRBV2 with TRBJ2-7, with 11 bases matching TRBD2. Germline V gene lookup returns CDR1 SNHLY and CDR2 FYNNEI. The CDR3 totals 15 residues. V trimming: 3 bases; J trimming: 0 bases; junction bases outside the gene matches: 1. For the CDR3, the DNA is TGTGCCAGCAGTGAGACTAGCGGGATCTCCTACGAGCAGTACTTC. Its translation: CASSETSGISYEQYF.

This clonotype was seen many times. The chain has TRBV5-1 and TRBJ2-5; 9 nucleotides agree with TRBD1. Germline assignment: CDR1 SGHRS and CDR2 YFSETQ. The V and J ends lost 3 bases and 5 bases, in that order; junction bases with no gene match: 14. The CDR3 is made up of 17 amino acids. CDR3 in amino acids: CASSSATGQGVLETQYF. The CDR3 DNA reads TGCGCCAGCAGCTCGGCAACGGGACAGGGAGTATTGGAGACCCAGTACTTC.

This clonotype was seen at least ten times. The rearrangement uses TRBV7-6 and TRBJ2-5; D ambiguous. Trimming pared 1 base from V and 7 bases from J, leaving 4 bases between. The germline V gene has CDR1 SGHVS and CDR2 FNYEAQ. CDR3 length equals 11 residues. The CDR3 region is CASSLVGTQYF. The CDR3 nucleotides read TGTGCCAGCAGCTTAGTCGGGACCCAGTACTTC.

This clonotype was picked up many times. This chain uses TRBV12-3 or TRBV12-4 with TRBJ2-7, with a tentative D call TRBD2 (5 bases). Trimming pared 2 bases from V and 1 base from J, leaving 12 bases between. The CDR3 consists of 15 residues. This chain's CDR3 is CASSLFEGRSYEQYF. The CDR3 DNA reads TGTGCCAGCAGTTTATTCGAGGGCCGATCCTACGAGCAGTACTTC.

The table lists this clonotype with many counts. A much larger clone differs by one base, so this may be a read error. The V call is TRBV5-1, the J call TRBJ2-7, with a possible D match to TRBD2 (5 bases). CDR1 SGHRS and CDR2 YFSETQ come from the germline V gene. The CDR3 consists of 13 residues. Trimming removed 1 base at V and 0 bases at J, with 5 bases between. The CDR3 nucleotides read TGCGCCAGCAGCTTGACTAGCTCCTACGAGCAGTACTTC. Translated, it gives CASSLTSSYEQYF.